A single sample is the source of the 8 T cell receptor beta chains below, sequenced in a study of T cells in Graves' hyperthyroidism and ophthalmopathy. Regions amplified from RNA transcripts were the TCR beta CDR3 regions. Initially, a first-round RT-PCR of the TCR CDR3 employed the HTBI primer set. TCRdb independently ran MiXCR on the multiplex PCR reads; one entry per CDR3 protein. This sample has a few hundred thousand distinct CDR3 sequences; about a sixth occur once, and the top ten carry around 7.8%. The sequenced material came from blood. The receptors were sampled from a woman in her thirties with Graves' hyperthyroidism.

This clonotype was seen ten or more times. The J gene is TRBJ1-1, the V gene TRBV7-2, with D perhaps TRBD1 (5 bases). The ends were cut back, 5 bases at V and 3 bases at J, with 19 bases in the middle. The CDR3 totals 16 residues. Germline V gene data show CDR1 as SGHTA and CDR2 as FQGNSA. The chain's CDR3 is CASSLSMGGGHTEAFF. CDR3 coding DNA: TGTGCCAGCAGCCTTTCTATGGGGGGGGGACACACTGAAGCTTTCTTT.

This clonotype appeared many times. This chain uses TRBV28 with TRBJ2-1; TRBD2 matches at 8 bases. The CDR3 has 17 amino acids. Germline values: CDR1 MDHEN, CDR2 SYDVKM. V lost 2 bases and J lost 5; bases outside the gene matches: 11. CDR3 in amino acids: CASSLRSRDSGDNEQFF. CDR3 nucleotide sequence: TGTGCCAGCAGTTTACGATCCCGTGATAGCGGGGACAATGAGCAGTTCTTC.

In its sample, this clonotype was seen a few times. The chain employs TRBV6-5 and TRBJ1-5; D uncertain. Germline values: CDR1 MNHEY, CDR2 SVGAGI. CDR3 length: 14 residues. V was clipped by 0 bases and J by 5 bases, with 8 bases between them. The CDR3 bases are TGTGCCAGCAGTTACTCCGAAGGCGATCAGCCCCAGCATTTT. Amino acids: CASSYSEGDQPQHF.

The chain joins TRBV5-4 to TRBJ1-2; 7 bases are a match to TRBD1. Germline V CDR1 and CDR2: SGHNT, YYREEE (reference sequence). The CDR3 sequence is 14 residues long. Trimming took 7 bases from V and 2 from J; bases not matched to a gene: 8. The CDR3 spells CASQRQGENYGYTF. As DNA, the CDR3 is TGTGCCAGCCAGAGACAGGGCGAAAACTATGGCTACACCTTC.

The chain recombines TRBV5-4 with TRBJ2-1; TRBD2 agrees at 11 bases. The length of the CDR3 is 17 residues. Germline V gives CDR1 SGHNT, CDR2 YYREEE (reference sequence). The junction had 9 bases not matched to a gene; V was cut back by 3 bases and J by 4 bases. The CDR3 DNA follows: TGTGCCAGCAGCTGGGGAAGCGGGACTAGCGGATACAATGAGCAGTTCTTC. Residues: CASSWGSGTSGYNEQFF.

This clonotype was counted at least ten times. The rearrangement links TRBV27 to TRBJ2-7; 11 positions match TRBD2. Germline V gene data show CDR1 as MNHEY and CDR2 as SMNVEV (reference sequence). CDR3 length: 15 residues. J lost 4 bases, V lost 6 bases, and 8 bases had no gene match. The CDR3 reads CASSSPGLAVYEQYF. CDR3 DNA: TGTGCCAGCAGCTCTCCGGGACTAGCGGTTTACGAGCAGTACTTC.

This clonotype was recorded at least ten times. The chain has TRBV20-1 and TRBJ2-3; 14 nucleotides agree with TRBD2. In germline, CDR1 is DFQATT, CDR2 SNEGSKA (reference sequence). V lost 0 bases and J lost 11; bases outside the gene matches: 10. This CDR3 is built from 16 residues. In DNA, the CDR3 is TGCAGTGCTAGAGATTTCGGGACTAGCGGGGGCGTAGGGCAGTATTTT. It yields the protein CSARDFGTSGGVGQYF.

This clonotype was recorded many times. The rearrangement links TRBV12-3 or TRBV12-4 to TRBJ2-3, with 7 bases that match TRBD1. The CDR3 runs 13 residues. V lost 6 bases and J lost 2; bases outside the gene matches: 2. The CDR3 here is CASRGQNTDTQYF. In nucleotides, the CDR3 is TGTGCCAGCAGGGGACAGAACACAGATACGCAGTATTTT.